This T cell receptor beta chain was sequenced in a study of blood T cell repertoires in COVID-19. As for the study in general: From the United States, Italy and Spain came samples of acute and convalescent COVID-19.

Recruits, aged roughly 18 to 90 years, lived in 24 US areas. Participant reports of clinical history set cohort assignment. Repertoires were generated with immunoSEQ multiplex PCR, while TCRdb's copy carries only in-frame clones and drops some. The sample has roughly 310,000 clones, 89% seen once. This receptor was taken from a middle-aged woman who had recovered from COVID-19. Sequences were obtained from PBMCs or T cells enriched from blood (not recorded which).

CDR3 nucleotide sequence: TGTGCCACCAGTGATAGACAGGGGCGCGGCTACACCTTC. Protein sequence: CATSDRQGRGYTF. This chain joins TRBV24-1 and TRBJ1-2; 8 nucleotides agree with TRBD1. Trimming removed 3 bases from V and 8 bases from J; junction bases left unmatched: 4. The CDR3 is 13 amino acids. Germline V gives CDR1 KGHDR, CDR2 SFDVKD.